What follows are 17 T cell receptor beta chains derived from one specimen sequenced in a study of blood T cell repertoires in COVID-19. Produced via immunoSEQ multiplex PCR; TCRdb's table is partial and in-frame only. Here the sample spans 200,000 to 250,000 clones, about 88% being singletons. Sequencing input: peripheral blood. The receptor source for this set is a woman between 45 and 65 years old with COVID-19, enrolled during active disease.

The rearrangement links TRBV7-2 to TRBJ2-1; 10 bases agree with TRBD2. The J segment lost 0 bases and the V segment lost 4 bases, leaving 6 bases of the junction unmatched. Germline V gene sequence: CDR1 SGHTA, CDR2 FQGNSA. The CDR3 runs to 17 residues. The CDR3 here is CASSSPSGGSSYNEQFF. Written as DNA, the CDR3 is TGTGCCAGCAGCTCCCCTAGCGGGGGAAGCTCCTACAATGAGCAGTTCTTC.

The chain is built from TRBV7-9 and TRBJ2-1, with 10 bases identical to TRBD1. J gave up 5 bases and V 5 bases, and 3 bases lay outside the gene matches. Germline CDR1 reads SEHNR; CDR2 reads FQNEAQ (reference sequence). The CDR3 is 14 residues long. This CDR3 reads CASSGGTGDNEQFF. CDR3 DNA: TGTGCCAGCAGCGGGGGGACAGGGGACAATGAGCAGTTCTTC.

As DNA, the CDR3 is TGTGCCAGCAGTGTAGGAGGGGTGAACACTGAAGCTTTCTTT. This codes for CASSVGGVNTEAFF. The chain is built from TRBV6-4 and TRBJ1-1; possibly TRBD1 for D (5 bases). Trimming stripped 4 bases from V and 0 bases from J, with 9 bases between. Looked up from germline, CDR1 is MRHNA and CDR2 is SNTAGT. The CDR3 spans 14 residues.

This chain uses TRBV3-1 (or the pseudogene TRBV3-2) with TRBJ2-2; 11 nucleotides line up with TRBD2. V shed 4 bases, J shed 4 bases, and the junction held 11 bases outside the gene matches. This CDR3 contains 18 residues. CDR1 is LGHDT and CDR2 is YNNKEL in the germline V gene (reference sequence). The CDR3 is CASSLPALAGGGTGELFF. In DNA, the CDR3 is TGTGCCAGCAGCCTCCCCGCCCTAGCGGGGGGAGGCACCGGGGAGCTGTTTTTT.

This clone was seen a few times. The chain recombines TRBV30 with TRBJ1-6, with a possible D match to TRBD1 (5 bases). The CDR3 runs 15 residues. Germline V lookup: CDR1 GTSNPN, CDR2 SVGIG (reference sequence). The V end lost 3 bases, the J end lost 0 bases, and 9 bases lay between the germline ends. This chain's CDR3 is CAWRLDSSYNSPLHF. As DNA, the CDR3 is TGTGCCTGGAGACTTGACAGCTCCTATAATTCACCCCTCCACTTT.

The chain uses TRBV10-3 and TRBJ2-2, with TRBD2 identical over 12 bases. With 6 bases clipped from V and 7 bases from J, the junction kept 3 bases outside the gene matches. Germline CDR1 reads ENHRY; CDR2 reads SYGVKD. The CDR3 extends over 14 amino acids. The CDR3 spells CAISLGLAGGELFF. The CDR3 DNA reads TGTGCCATCAGCCTGGGACTAGCGGGCGGGGAGCTGTTTTTT.

The chain links TRBV2 to TRBJ2-1, with D tentatively TRBD2 (6 bases). Germline CDR1 SNHLY, CDR2 FYNNEI. This CDR3 is built from 15 residues. V lost 6 bases, J lost 4 bases, and 16 bases lay in between. DNA of the CDR3: TGTGCCAGCAGCCCGAGTCGGGGGATATACAATGAGCAGTTCTTC. This codes for CASSPSRGIYNEQFF.

The chain is built from TRBV3-1 (or the pseudogene TRBV3-2) and TRBJ2-1, with 13 bases lining up with TRBD2. Per germline, CDR1 LGHDT and CDR2 YNNKEL (reference sequence). With V trimmed by 4 bases and J by 10 bases, 16 bases remained unmatched. CDR3 size: 18 residues. CDR3 protein: CASSLTGSGLAGAREQFF. CDR3 nucleotides: TGTGCCAGCAGCCTTACCGGCTCTGGACTAGCGGGGGCTCGGGAGCAGTTCTTC.

This chain links TRBV3-1 (or the pseudogene TRBV3-2) with TRBJ2-7, with D possibly matching TRBD2 (5 bases). Trimming stripped 2 bases from V and 4 bases from J, with 9 bases between. The germline V gene encodes CDR1 LGHDT and CDR2 YNNKEL (reference sequence). The CDR3 covers 13 residues. The DNA of the CDR3 is TGTGCCAGCAGCCAAAGCGGAAGTTACGAGCAGTACTTC. This sequence encodes CASSQSGSYEQYF.

The rearrangement joins TRBV18 to TRBJ2-5; TRBD2 matches at 8 bases. From germline, CDR1 is KGHSH and CDR2 LQKENI. The V and J ends lost 3 bases and 4 bases, in that order; junction bases with no gene match: 4. This CDR3 spans 14 amino acids. The DNA of the CDR3 is TGTGCCAGCTCACCCGGCCGGGGGGGAGAGACCCAGTACTTC. Protein: CASSPGRGGETQYF.

This chain links TRBV29-1 with TRBJ2-1; TRBD2 is a possible D gene (6 bases). The CDR3 length is 15 residues. Trimming removed 5 bases from V and 6 bases from J, with 20 bases in between. Germline V lookup: CDR1 SQVTM, CDR2 ANQGSEA. CDR3: CSVQWAPEGFNEQFF. DNA for the CDR3: TGCAGCGTTCAATGGGCCCCGGAGGGATTCAATGAGCAGTTCTTC.

The genes are TRBV12-3 or TRBV12-4 and TRBJ2-1; perhaps TRBD2 as D (6 bases). CDR3 length equals 10 residues. The CDR3 nucleotides read TGTGTGCGGGATTACAATGAGCAGTTCTTC. Translating gives CVRDYNEQFF.

This clone was recorded only once. The chain is built from TRBV10-3 and TRBJ2-7; D not resolved. This CDR3 contains 11 residues. Germline V gives CDR1 ENHRY, CDR2 SYGVKD. The V end was cut by 4 bases, the J end by 5 bases, with 6 bases between. CDR3 in DNA: TGTGCCATCAGTGCTTACAACGAGCAGTACTTC. Encoded protein: CAISAYNEQYF.

The rearrangement joins TRBV5-4 to TRBJ1-1; D is unresolved. The CDR3 consists of 14 residues. Germline values: CDR1 SGHNT, CDR2 YYREEE (reference sequence). V gave up 2 bases and J gave up 1 base, with 9 bases separating them. CDR3 loop: CASSFGPENTEAFF. CDR3 DNA sequence: TGTGCCAGCAGCTTTGGGCCGGAGAACACTGAAGCTTTCTTT.

The chain has TRBV19 and TRBJ2-7, with 7 bases aligning to TRBD1. Trimming removed 8 bases from V and 6 bases from J; junction bases left unmatched: 13. The CDR3 has 14 amino acids. From germline, CDR1 is LNHDA and CDR2 SQIVND (reference sequence). CDR3 DNA sequence: TGTGCCAGTTCCGCACCGGGACAGACATCCGAGCAGTACTTC. Its translation is CASSAPGQTSEQYF.

The J gene is TRBJ2-7, the V gene TRBV11-3; the match to TRBD2 covers 10 bases. This CDR3 is 16 amino acids long. The germline V gene encodes CDR1 SGHNT and CDR2 YENEEA. V lost 3 bases, J lost 2 bases, and 7 bases stayed unmatched. CDR3 coding DNA: TGTGCCAGCAGCTTTACATCCGGGACTAGCGCCTACGAGCAGTACTTC. It yields the protein CASSFTSGTSAYEQYF. Looking up the rest from reference TRBV11-3 and TRBJ2-7 gives the full variable domain: EAGVVQSPRYKIIEKKQPVAFWCNPISGHNTLYWYLQNLGQGPELLIRYENEEAVDDSQLPKDRFSAERLKGVDSTLKIQPAELGDSAVYLCASSFTSGTSAYEQYFGPGTRLTVT.

This chain's CDR3 is CASSEGRVTEAFF. The CDR3 bases are TGTGCCAGCAGTGAAGGGCGGGTCACTGAAGCTTTCTTT. The chain joins TRBV6-1 to TRBJ1-1, with unresolved D. The CDR3 runs 13 residues. Germline V CDR1 and CDR2: MNHNS, SASEGT. The ends were cut back, 1 base at V and 4 bases at J, with 7 bases in the middle.